The source of this TCR beta chain is a study of T cells after yellow fever vaccination. Generation of TCR cDNA used 5'RACE template switching (which added a universal primer site and UMIs). From the 5' RACE reads, TCRdb called clonotypes with MiXCR, one entry per CDR3 protein. The data hold about 630,000 distinct CDR3 sequences, with more than 9% observed a single time. CDR1 is SGHRS and CDR2 is YFSETQ in the germline V gene. The CDR3 is 14 amino acids. The ends lost 3 bases at V and 4 bases at J; junction bases unmatched: 4. General observations from the study: Post-booster samples contained most primary-vaccination clones (nearly 98% CD4, almost 90% CD8).

The table lists this clonotype with many counts. Its specificity is unknown. The TCR was taken from a young man who received the YFV17D yellow fever vaccine. V and J are TRBV5-1 and TRBJ2-3; 8 positions match TRBD1. The starting material was PBMCs, obtained on the day of the yellow fever booster vaccination. Here the CDR3 reads CASSSDRAADTQYF. As DNA, the CDR3 is TGCGCCAGCAGCTCGGACAGGGCGGCAGATACGCAGTATTTT. The variable domain in full, completed from reference TRBV5-1 and TRBJ2-3, reads KAGVTQTPRYLIKTRGQQVTLSCSPISGHRSVSWYQQTPGQGLQFLFEYFSETQRNKGNFPGRFSGRQFSNSRSEMNVSTLELGDSALYLCASSSDRAADTQYFGPGTRLTVL.